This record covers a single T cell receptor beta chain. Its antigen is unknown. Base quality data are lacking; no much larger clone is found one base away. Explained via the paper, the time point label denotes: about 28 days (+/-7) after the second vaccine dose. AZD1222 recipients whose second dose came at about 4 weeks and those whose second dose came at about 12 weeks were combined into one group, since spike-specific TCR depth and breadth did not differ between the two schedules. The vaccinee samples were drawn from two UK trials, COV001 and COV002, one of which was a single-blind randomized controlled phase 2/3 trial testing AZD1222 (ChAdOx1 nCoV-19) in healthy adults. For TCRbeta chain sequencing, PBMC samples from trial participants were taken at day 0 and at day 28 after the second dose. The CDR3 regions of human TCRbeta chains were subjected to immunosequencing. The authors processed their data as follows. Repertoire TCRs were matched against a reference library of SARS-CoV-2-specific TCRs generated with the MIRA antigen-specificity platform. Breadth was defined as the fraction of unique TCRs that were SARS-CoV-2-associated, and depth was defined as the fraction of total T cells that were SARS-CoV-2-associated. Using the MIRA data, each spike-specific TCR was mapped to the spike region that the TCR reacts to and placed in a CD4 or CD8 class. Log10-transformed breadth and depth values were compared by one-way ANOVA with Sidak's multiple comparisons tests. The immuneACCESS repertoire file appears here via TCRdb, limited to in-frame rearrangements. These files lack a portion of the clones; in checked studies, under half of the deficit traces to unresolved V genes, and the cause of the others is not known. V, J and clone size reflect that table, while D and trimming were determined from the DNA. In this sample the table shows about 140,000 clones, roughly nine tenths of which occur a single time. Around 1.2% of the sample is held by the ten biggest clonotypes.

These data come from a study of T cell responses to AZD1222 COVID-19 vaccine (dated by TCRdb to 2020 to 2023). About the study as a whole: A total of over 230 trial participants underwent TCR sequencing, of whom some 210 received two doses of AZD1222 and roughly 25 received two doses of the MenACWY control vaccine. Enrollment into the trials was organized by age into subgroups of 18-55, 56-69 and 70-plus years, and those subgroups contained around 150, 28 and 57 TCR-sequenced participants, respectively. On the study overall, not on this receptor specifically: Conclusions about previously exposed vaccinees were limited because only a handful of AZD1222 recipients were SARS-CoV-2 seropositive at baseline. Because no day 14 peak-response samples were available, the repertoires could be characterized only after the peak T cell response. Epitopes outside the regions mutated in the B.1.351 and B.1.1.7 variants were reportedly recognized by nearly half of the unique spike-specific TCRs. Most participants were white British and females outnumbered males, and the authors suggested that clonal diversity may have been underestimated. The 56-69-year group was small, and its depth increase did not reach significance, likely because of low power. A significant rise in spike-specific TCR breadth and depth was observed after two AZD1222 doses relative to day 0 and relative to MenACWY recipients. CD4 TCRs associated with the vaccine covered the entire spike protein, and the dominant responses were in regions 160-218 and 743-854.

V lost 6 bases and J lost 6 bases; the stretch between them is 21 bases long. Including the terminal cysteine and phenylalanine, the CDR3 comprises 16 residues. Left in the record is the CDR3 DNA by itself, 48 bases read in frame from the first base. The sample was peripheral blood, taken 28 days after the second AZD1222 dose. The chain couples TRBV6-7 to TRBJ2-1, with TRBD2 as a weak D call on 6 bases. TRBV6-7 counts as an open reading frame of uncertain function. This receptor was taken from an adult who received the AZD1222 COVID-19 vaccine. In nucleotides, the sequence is TGTGCCAGCAGCCCCGAGCGCGCACTAGCAATCAATGAGCAGTTCTTC. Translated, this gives CASSPERALAINEQFF.